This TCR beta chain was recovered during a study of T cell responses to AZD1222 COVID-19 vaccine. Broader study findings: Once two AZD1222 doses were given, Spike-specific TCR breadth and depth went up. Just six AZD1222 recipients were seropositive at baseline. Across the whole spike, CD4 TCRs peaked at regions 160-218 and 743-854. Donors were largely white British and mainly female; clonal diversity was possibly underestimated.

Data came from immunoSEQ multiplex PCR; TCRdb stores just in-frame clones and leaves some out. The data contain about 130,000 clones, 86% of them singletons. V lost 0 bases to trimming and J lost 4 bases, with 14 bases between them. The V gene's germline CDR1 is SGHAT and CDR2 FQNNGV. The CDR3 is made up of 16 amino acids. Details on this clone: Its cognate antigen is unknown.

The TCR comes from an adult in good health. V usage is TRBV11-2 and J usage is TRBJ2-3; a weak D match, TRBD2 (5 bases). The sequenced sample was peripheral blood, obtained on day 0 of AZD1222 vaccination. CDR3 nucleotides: TGTGCCAGCAGCTTAGAACCGGGGTTGCGCCCAGATACGCAGTATTTT. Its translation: CASSLEPGLRPDTQYF. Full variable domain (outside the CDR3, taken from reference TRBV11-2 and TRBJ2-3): EAGVAQSPRYKIIEKRQSVAFWCNPISGHATLYWYQQILGQGPKLLIQFQNNGVVDDSQLPKDRFSAERLKGVDSTLKIQPAKLEDSAVYLCASSLEPGLRPDTQYFGPGTRLTVL.